The text below deals with one T cell receptor (beta chain). The CDR3 carries no conserved terminal phenylalanine or tryptophan, so it likely arises from a read error. The CDR3 is made up of 16 amino acids. J gave up 4 bases and V 2 bases, and 13 bases lay outside the gene matches. Germline V gene data show CDR1 as DFQATT and CDR2 as SNEGSKA (reference sequence). Investigators profiled TCR beta VDJ and CDR3 from genomic DNA template. TCRdb redid the calling of the reads with MiXCR, one entry per CDR3 protein. Of under 150,000 distinct CDR3 sequences in the sample, almost 40% were seen once. The data originate from a study of CD8+CD57+ T cells in acquired aplastic anemia. Individuals selected for sequencing had exhibited CD8+CD57+ cell expansion on flow cytometry.

The clonotype comes from a human donor with aplastic anemia. The chain recombines TRBV20-1 with TRBJ1-2; TRBD1 matches at 7 bases. Sequencing was carried out using sorted CD4+, CD8+, or CD8+CD57+ T cells (not recorded which) from PBMCs. The CDR3 reads CSARNSRDSGPYGYTL. The DNA for the CDR3 is TGCAGTGCTAGAAATTCCAGGGACAGCGGGCCCTATGGCTACACCCTC.